This T cell receptor beta chain is drawn from a study of regulatory and conventional T cells in RAG deficiency. Study-wide findings and caveats: Omenn syndrome and CID/AS patients had roughly 92-fold fewer unique Treg TCR beta sequences, versus about 10-fold elsewhere. Omenn CD25-high CD127-low cells may be activated cells, not true Tregs. RAG-deficient patients showed markedly lower Shannon entropy and higher Simpson indices than control T-cell subsets.

Concerning this clone: What it binds is not known.

Conventional CD4+ T cells were sorted from blood as CD25-low CD127-high cells. Clones were sequenced by immunoSEQ multiplex PCR, and TCRdb holds only the in-frame ones, with some missing. The data show some 31,000 clones, roughly 96% seen once. CDR1 is SGHNT, CDR2 YYREEE, per germline (reference sequence). This CDR3 spans 15 amino acids. V gave up 4 bases and J gave up 9 bases; unmatched junction bases: 6. These same records also appear under a second study, on regulatory T cells. That work contributes: The primer mix had 52 TRBV and 13 TRBJ primers. In patients, unique TRB V-J pairs were restricted and V/J usage skewed, especially in Tregs.

The TCR originated in a human donor in good health. The chain carries TRBV5-4 and TRBJ2-1, with 14 bases lining up with TRBD2. Material: CD25- CD4+ T cells sorted from blood. CDR3 sequence: CASSGGLAGGGEQFF. The DNA of the CDR3 is TGTGCCAGCAGCGGCGGACTAGCGGGGGGAGGTGAGCAGTTCTTC.